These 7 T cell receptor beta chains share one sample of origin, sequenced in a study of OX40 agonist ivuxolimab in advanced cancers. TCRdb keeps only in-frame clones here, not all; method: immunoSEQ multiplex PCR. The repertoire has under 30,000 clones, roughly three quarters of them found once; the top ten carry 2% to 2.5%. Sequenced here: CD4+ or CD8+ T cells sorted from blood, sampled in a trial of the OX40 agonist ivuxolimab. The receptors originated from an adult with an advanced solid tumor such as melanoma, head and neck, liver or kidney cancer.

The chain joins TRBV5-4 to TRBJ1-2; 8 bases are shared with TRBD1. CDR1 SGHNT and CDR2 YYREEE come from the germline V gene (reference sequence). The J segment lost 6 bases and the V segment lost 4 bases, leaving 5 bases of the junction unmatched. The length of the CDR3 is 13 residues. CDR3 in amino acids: CASSHGQGDGYTF. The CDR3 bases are TGTGCCAGCAGCCACGGACAGGGAGATGGCTACACCTTC. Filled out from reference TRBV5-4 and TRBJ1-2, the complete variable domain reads ETGVTQSPTHLIKTRGQQVTLRCSSQSGHNTVSWYQQALGQGPQFIFQYYREEENGRGNFPPRFSGLQFPNYSSELNVNALELDDSALYLCASSHGQGDGYTFGSGTRLTVV.

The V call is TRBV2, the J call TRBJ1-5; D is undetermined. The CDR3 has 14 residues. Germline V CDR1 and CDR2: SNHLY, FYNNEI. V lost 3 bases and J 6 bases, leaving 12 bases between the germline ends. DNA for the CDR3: TGTGCCAGCAGTGATGGCCTTCGAGGTCAGCCCCAGCATTTT. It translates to CASSDGLRGQPQHF.

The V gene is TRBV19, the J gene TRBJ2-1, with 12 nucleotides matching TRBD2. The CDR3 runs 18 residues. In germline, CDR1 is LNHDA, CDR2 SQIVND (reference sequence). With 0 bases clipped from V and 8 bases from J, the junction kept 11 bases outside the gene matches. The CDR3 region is CASSIDHLGLAGADEQFF. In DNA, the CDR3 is TGTGCCAGTAGTATAGATCATCTGGGACTAGCGGGCGCGGATGAGCAGTTCTTC.

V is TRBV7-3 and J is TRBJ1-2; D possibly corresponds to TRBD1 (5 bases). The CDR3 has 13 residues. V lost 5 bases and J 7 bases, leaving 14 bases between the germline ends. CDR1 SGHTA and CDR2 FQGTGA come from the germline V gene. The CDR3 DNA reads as TGTGCCAGCAGCCCGCGAACAGGTGGTGGCTACACCTTC. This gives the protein CASSPRTGGGYTF.

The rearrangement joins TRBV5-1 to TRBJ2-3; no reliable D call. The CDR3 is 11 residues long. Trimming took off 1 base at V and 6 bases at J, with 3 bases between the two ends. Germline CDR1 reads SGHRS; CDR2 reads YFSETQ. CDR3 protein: CASSLQDTQYF. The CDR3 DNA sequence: TGCGCCAGCAGCTTGCAGGATACGCAGTATTTT.

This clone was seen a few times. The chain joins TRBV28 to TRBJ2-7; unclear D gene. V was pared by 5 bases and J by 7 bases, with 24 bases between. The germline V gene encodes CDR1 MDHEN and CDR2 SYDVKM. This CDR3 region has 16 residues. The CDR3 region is CASSAPRGVTRGEQYF. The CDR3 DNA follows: TGTGCCAGCAGTGCCCCCCGTGGGGTAACCCGAGGAGAGCAGTACTTC. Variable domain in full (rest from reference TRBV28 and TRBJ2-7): DVKVTQSSRYLVKRTGEKVFLECVQDMDHENMFWYRQDPGLGLRLIYFSYDVKMKEKGDIPEGYSVSREKKERFSLILESASTNQTSMYLCASSAPRGVTRGEQYFGPGTRLTVT.

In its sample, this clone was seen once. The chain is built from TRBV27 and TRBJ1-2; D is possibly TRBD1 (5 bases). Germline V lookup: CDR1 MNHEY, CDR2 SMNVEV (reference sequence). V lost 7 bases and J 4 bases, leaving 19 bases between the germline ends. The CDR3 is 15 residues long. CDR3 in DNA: TGTGCCAGCACTCCCCTGGGGGGGTTTCTCTATGGCTACACCTTC. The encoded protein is CASTPLGGFLYGYTF.